This T cell receptor beta chain was recorded in a study of T cell repertoires in cytomegalovirus infection (dated by TCRdb to between 2018 and 2020). Looking at the study overall: Peptide stimulations targeted recently identified HLA-C-restricted CMV epitopes, whose presentation resists viral immunomodulation, together with well-studied HLA-B-restricted epitopes. Donor HLA type was relevant to the analysis, as public TCR beta signatures indicated carriage of CMV infection together with the matching HLA type. The study at large found these results: In both this cohort and an independent roughly 350-donor cohort, the cumulative frequency of public TCR beta family members distinguished carriers of CMV infection plus the relevant HLA type. The ex vivo response was dominated by HLA-C-restricted CMV-specific TCR beta clonotypes, which also provided the single most frequent clonotype in two of eight donors.

Instrument on record: Illumina HiSeq 1500. The public reads were reprocessed in TCRdb via fastp at Q25 and MiXCR, keeping in-frame beta chains. Duplicate CDR3 protein sequences are folded into a single record with the most common DNA and genes. The sample includes 100,000 to 150,000 distinct CDR3 sequences, with more than 30% observed a single time. Around 54% of the sample is taken by the ten largest. The sample's treatment or condition label, decoded: in vitro stimulation with specific CMV peptide epitopes to enrich CMV-specific T cells. CDR1 is given as SGHTA and CDR2 as FQGNSA, both from the germline V gene. A distance of 14 bases separates the germline ends of V and J, which lose 5 bases and 0 bases respectively. From its cysteine to its phenylalanine, the CDR3 spans 16 amino acids. Just the 48-base CDR3 DNA is kept, in frame starting at base 1. This clonotype was recorded a few times. The specificity of this receptor is unknown. Base qualities are not provided; no much larger clone lies one nucleotide away.

Sample: CD8+ T cells from cultured PBMCs, taken from culture after CMV antigen stimulation. This receptor was taken from a human donor in good health (CMV status not recorded). Some clones in this sample may be carry-over from other donors' samples. The chain employs TRBV7-2 and TRBJ1-5; too little of a D gene remains to name it. CDR3 sequence: CASSDHGSYSNQPQHF. The sequenced DNA is TGTGCCAGCAGCGACCACGGTTCCTATAGCAATCAGCCCCAGCATTTT. This CDR3, with the reference TRBV7-2 and TRBJ1-5 proteins standing in past its ends, gives the full variable domain GAGVSQSPSNKVTEKGKDVELRCDPISGHTALYWYRQSLGQGLEFLIYFQGNSAPDKSGLPSDRFSAERTGGSVSTLTIQRTQQEDSAVYLCASSDHGSYSNQPQHFGDGTRLSIL.